This TCR beta chain was observed in a study of shared clonotypes between healthy human individuals. About the research overall: Each donor had three CD4 naive, three CD4 memory, two CD8 naive and one CD8 memory plate.

The study's findings and limits: In the sorted subsets, rarefaction showed sequencing was incomplete despite large depth.

The CDR3 runs to 14 residues. Trimming cost V 4 bases and J 3 bases; bases outside gene matches: 6. Germline V gives CDR1 SGHRS, CDR2 YFSETQ. Notes on this clone: The antigen is undetermined.

At a deep level, the assay was run. In the original workflow: With immunoSEQ giving junction-only sequences and no quality scores, filtering differed. TCRdb's copy holds only in-frame clones and misses some; the assay was immunoSEQ multiplex PCR. The V and J calls and clone size were taken over from that table, and D and trimming were inferred from the DNA. Among over a million clones listed, 65% to 80% were seen once. This sequence was found in a man aged 18 to 35 in good health. Sequenced sample: memory CD4+ T cells sorted from blood. Subset defined: CD45RA-negative fraction. The chain recombines TRBV5-1 with TRBJ2-7; 8 bases match TRBD1. The CDR3 loop is CASSVDRGVYEQYF. The CDR3 nucleotides are TGCGCCAGCAGCGTAGACAGGGGTGTCTACGAGCAGTACTTC.